This TCR beta chain was identified during a study of neurological immune-mediated disorders. General study results and limits: HTLV-1-associated myelopathy had the most TCR clonal expansion, and multiple sclerosis had the least, less than healthy controls.

This clonotype was seen repeatedly, ten times or more. The antigen is unknown. TCRdb reanalysed the 5' RACE reads using MiXCR and keeps one entry per CDR3 protein. The sample has around 26,000 distinct CDR3 sequences; just over 6.5% are singletons. Germline V gene sequence: CDR1 MDHEN, CDR2 SYDVKM. The CDR3 consists of 15 residues. V was pared by 4 bases and J by 7 bases, with 6 bases of the junction left unmatched. Material: PBMCs. The clonotype was recovered from a woman in her forties or fifties in good health. J is TRBJ1-6 and V is TRBV28, with 8 nucleotides matching TRBD1. The CDR3 region has the DNA TGTGCCAGCAGTTCCGGACAGGGTATGAATTCACCCCTCCACTTT. It translates to CASSSGQGMNSPLHF.